Below, 32 T cell receptor beta chains from the same sample are listed, as sequenced in a study of cytomegalovirus exposure and HLA in healthy donors (dated by TCRdb to 2016 to 2017). To prepare the library, the immunoSEQ multiplex PCR assay was applied. The multiplex PCR relied on a mix of 60 forward primers for TCR Vbeta segments and 13 reverse primers for TCR Jbeta segments. Here the immuneACCESS table is served through TCRdb, limited to in-frame sequences with V and J called. Missing clones are a known gap in these copies; in checked studies unresolved V genes cover under half, and the rest lacks a known reason. The sample table records about 160,000 clones; roughly 71% of these occur just once. Roughly 7.3% of the sample rests with the top ten. The sample taken for sequencing was PBMCs. The receptors stem from a male donor in good health and CMV-seropositive.

The chain has TRBV30 and TRBJ1-2; D is possibly TRBD1 (5 bases). V lost 0 bases to trimming and J lost 8 bases, with 16 bases between them. In germline, CDR1 is GTSNPN, CDR2 SVGIG (reference sequence). The CDR3 totals 14 residues. The CDR3 is CAWSVRRQSVGYTF. In DNA form, the CDR3 reads TGTGCCTGGAGTGTACGCAGACAGTCTGTCGGCTACACCTTC.

The genes are TRBV11-3 and TRBJ2-1, with 9 bases aligning to TRBD1. With 0 bases clipped from V and 4 bases from J, the junction kept 1 base outside the gene matches. CDR3 size: 15 residues. Germline CDR1 reads SGHNT; CDR2 reads YENEEA. CDR3 in amino acids: CASSLEDRGYNEQFF. As DNA, the CDR3 is TGTGCCAGCAGCTTAGAGGACAGGGGTTACAATGAGCAGTTCTTC.

The chain has TRBV7-3 and TRBJ2-1, with 7 bases aligning to TRBD1. The CDR3 runs 14 residues. The V and J ends lost 5 bases and 6 bases, in that order; junction bases with no gene match: 7. CDR1 and CDR2 (germline): SGHTA, FQGTGA. The CDR3 DNA is TGTGCCAGCAGCCCTTCGGACAGGACCAATGAGCAGTTCTTC. This encodes CASSPSDRTNEQFF.

The chain links TRBV2 to TRBJ2-7; 7 bases are shared with TRBD2. J lost 1 base, V lost 7 bases, and 13 bases had no gene match. From germline, CDR1 is SNHLY and CDR2 FYNNEI. The CDR3 has 16 amino acids. The DNA for the CDR3 is TGTGCCAGCACCGAGACCCATGGGGGGGGTTCCTACGAGCAGTACTTC. This sequence encodes CASTETHGGGSYEQYF. The full variable domain, rest sourced from reference TRBV2 and TRBJ2-7, is EPEVTQTPSHQVTQMGQEVILRCVPISNHLYFYWYRQILGQKVEFLVSFYNNEISEKSEIFDDQFSVERPDGSNFTLKIRSTKLEDSAMYFCASTETHGGGSYEQYFGPGTRLTVT.

The chain is built from TRBV9 and TRBJ1-1; a possible D gene is TRBD1 (6 bases). Trimming pared 4 bases from V and 5 bases from J, leaving 6 bases between. CDR1 SGDLS and CDR2 YYNGEE come from the germline V gene. The CDR3 is 11 amino acids. The CDR3 DNA reads as TGTGCCAGCAGCAGGGGGACTGAAGCTTTCTTT. Protein sequence: CASSRGTEAFF.

A single count supports this clone. The rearrangement uses TRBV5-1 and TRBJ2-3; possibly TRBD1 for D (6 bases). Germline V CDR1 and CDR2: SGHRS, YFSETQ. CDR3 size: 13 residues. Trimming took 4 bases from V and 4 from J, leaving 10 bases between them. CDR3 loop: CASSATGPDTQYF. CDR3 bases: TGCGCCAGCAGCGCCACAGGGCCAGATACGCAGTATTTT.

This chain joins TRBV9 and TRBJ1-6, with 10 bases identical to TRBD1. With 4 bases clipped from V and 10 bases from J, the junction kept 14 bases outside the gene matches. Germline CDR1 is SGDLS and CDR2 is YYNGEE. The CDR3 is 17 amino acids. This CDR3 reads CASSPLLGQGLLSPLHF. The CDR3 DNA is TGTGCCAGCAGCCCACTCCTGGGACAGGGGTTACTCTCACCCCTCCACTTT.

This clone was observed once. The J gene is TRBJ1-1, the V gene TRBV4-2; possibly TRBD1 for D (6 bases). Between the trimmed V and J ends, which lost 1 base and 3 bases, there was a span of 15 bases. CDR3 size: 16 residues. Germline V gives CDR1 LGHNA, CDR2 YNFKEQ. The CDR3 loop is CASSQAQYEGDTEAFF. CDR3 bases: TGTGCCAGCAGCCAAGCCCAATATGAGGGGGACACTGAAGCTTTCTTT.

This clone was counted between two and nine times. The V call is TRBV2, the J call TRBJ1-4; 7 positions agree with TRBD1. The V gene's germline CDR1 is SNHLY and CDR2 FYNNEI. This CDR3 spans 15 amino acids. V was pared by 4 bases and J by 7 bases, with 9 bases of the junction left unmatched. This CDR3 reads CASSAFRQGREKLFF. The DNA of the CDR3 is TGTGCCAGCAGTGCATTCCGACAGGGCCGTGAAAAACTGTTTTTT.

Regarding this clone: The junction does not match germline at one end; this may be a read error. J is TRBJ2-5 and V is TRBV7-9, with D maybe TRBD1 (5 bases). Looked up from germline, CDR1 is SEHNR and CDR2 is FQNEAQ (reference sequence). This CDR3 spans 12 amino acids. The CDR3 region has the DNA TGTTCCAGCTGCAGGGCTCAAGAGACCCAGTACTTC. This translates into CSSCRAQETQYF.

The chain has TRBV7-2 and TRBJ2-3; no clear D gene. V shed 0 bases and J shed 7 bases, with 5 bases lying between them. The CDR3 covers 12 residues. Germline V CDR1 and CDR2: SGHTA, FQGNSA. CDR3 DNA sequence: TGTGCCAGCAGCTTAGCGGAGAATACGCAGTATTTT. This translates into CASSLAENTQYF.

This clone came up a few times. Other DNA sequences in this sample translate to the same CDR3. The chain couples TRBV5-6 to TRBJ2-7; D is ambiguous. Germline V gene data show CDR1 as SGHDT and CDR2 as YYEEEE. The CDR3 has 12 residues. V was pared by 0 bases and J by 4 bases, with 5 bases between. This CDR3 reads CASSLEPYEQYF. The CDR3 nucleotides read TGTGCCAGCAGCTTGGAGCCTTACGAGCAGTACTTC.

The V call is TRBV9, the J call TRBJ2-7, with TRBD1 identical over 8 bases. V shed 3 bases, J shed 3 bases, and the junction held 11 bases outside the gene matches. The germline V gene encodes CDR1 SGDLS and CDR2 YYNGEE. CDR3 length: 16 amino acids. This CDR3 is CASSAKEGQAFYEQYF. The DNA of the CDR3 is TGTGCCAGCAGCGCGAAAGAGGGACAGGCGTTCTACGAGCAGTACTTC.

V is TRBV6-5 and J is TRBJ2-2, with D tentatively TRBD1 (5 bases). V lost 3 bases and J lost 4, with 9 bases in between. The CDR3 totals 14 residues. CDR1 MNHEY and CDR2 SVGAGI come from the germline V gene. Here the CDR3 reads CASSYAGPTGELFF. CDR3 DNA: TGTGCCAGCAGTTATGCAGGGCCCACCGGGGAGCTGTTTTTT.

The genes are TRBV5-1 and TRBJ2-2; 10 nucleotides match TRBD2. Trimming at V came to 1 base and at J to 4 bases, leaving 1 base not matched to a gene. Germline V CDR1 and CDR2: SGHRS, YFSETQ. The CDR3 runs 15 residues. CDR3 DNA sequence: TGCGCCAGCAGCTTGACTAGCGGGGCCACCGGGGAGCTGTTTTTT. Translated, it gives CASSLTSGATGELFF.

The V call is TRBV4-1, the J call TRBJ1-1, with unresolved D. This CDR3 is built from 15 residues. Trimming left V 2 bases short and J 1 base short, with 11 bases between. Germline V gene sequence: CDR1 MGHRA, CDR2 YSYEKL. The CDR3 coding sequence is TGCGCCAGCAGCCAAATGGGCGTAGGGAACACTGAAGCTTTCTTT. Translating it yields CASSQMGVGNTEAFF.

This clone has just one count. This sequence joins TRBV2 and TRBJ1-3, with TRBD1 identical over 7 bases. The CDR3 spans 15 residues. The J segment lost 0 bases and the V segment lost 6 bases, leaving 5 bases of the junction unmatched. CDR1 and CDR2 (germline): SNHLY, FYNNEI. CDR3 DNA sequence: TGTGCCAGCAGGGGGACAGACCTCTCTGGAAACACCATATATTTT. Encoded protein: CASRGTDLSGNTIYF.

As to this clone: Other DNA sequences within the sample encode an identical CDR3. Here the CDR3 DNA reads TGTGCCTGGAGTGTTCGGGGGAACACCATATATTTT. This gives the protein CAWSVRGNTIYF. The chain uses TRBV30 and TRBJ1-3; tentatively, D is TRBD1 (5 bases). V lost 0 bases, J lost 7 bases, and 7 bases lay in between. The germline V gene encodes CDR1 GTSNPN and CDR2 SVGIG (reference sequence). This CDR3 is built from 12 residues.

This sequence joins TRBV11-2 and TRBJ2-7, with D unclear. Trimming stripped 5 bases from V and 0 bases from J, with 11 bases between. The CDR3 extends over 14 amino acids. Germline CDR1 is SGHAT and CDR2 is FQNNGV. CDR3 sequence reads: CASSLSAISYEQYF. CDR3 sequence (DNA): TGTGCCAGCAGCCTCAGCGCTATCTCCTACGAGCAGTACTTC.

The chain carries TRBV10-3 and TRBJ2-7; 8 bases line up with TRBD2. The CDR3 is 14 amino acids. With V trimmed by 4 bases and J by 1 base, 3 bases remained unmatched. Germline loops: CDR1 ENHRY, CDR2 SYGVKD. The CDR3 here is CAISGTGGSYEQYF. The CDR3 region has the DNA TGTGCCATCAGTGGTACGGGGGGGTCCTACGAGCAGTACTTC.

This clone was recorded only once. The chain joins TRBV30 to TRBJ2-7; possibly TRBD1 for D (6 bases). Germline loops: CDR1 GTSNPN, CDR2 SVGIG (reference sequence). V was trimmed by 4 bases and J by 5 bases, leaving 15 bases between them. The CDR3 is 13 residues long. The CDR3 loop is CAWTWGLGDEQYF. In DNA form, the CDR3 reads TGTGCCTGGACCTGGGGGCTGGGGGACGAGCAGTACTTC.

The chain combines TRBV7-2 with TRBJ1-1; the D is unclear. The CDR3 length is 11 residues. Germline assignment: CDR1 SGHTA and CDR2 FQGNSA. Deletions cut 4 bases from V and 3 bases from J, with 3 bases between. The CDR3 protein is CASSSYTEAFF. The CDR3 bases are TGTGCCAGCAGCTCTTACACTGAAGCTTTCTTT.

This clone came up a few times. The genes are TRBV7-6 and TRBJ1-1; D call uncertain. The V end was cut by 5 bases, the J end by 1 base, with 11 bases between. Germline V CDR1 and CDR2: SGHVS, FNYEAQ. The CDR3 consists of 14 residues. The CDR3: CASSLTRQNTEAFF. The CDR3 region has the DNA TGTGCCAGCAGCCTCACGCGACAGAACACTGAAGCTTTCTTT.

The V and J genes are TRBV6-4 and TRBJ2-1, with no clear D. Trimming removed 2 bases from V and 0 bases from J, with 8 bases in between. Per germline, CDR1 MRHNA and CDR2 SNTAGT. The CDR3 is 15 amino acids. CDR3: CASSDEPGSYNEQFF. The DNA for the CDR3 is TGTGCCAGCAGTGACGAGCCTGGCTCCTACAATGAGCAGTTCTTC.

As concerns this clone: The identical CDR3 is also encoded by other nucleotide sequences in the sample. The chain joins TRBV27 to TRBJ1-1, with 7 bases matching TRBD1. The CDR3 runs 13 residues. Losses at the gene ends were 2 bases for V and 5 bases for J; bases not matched to a gene: 2. From germline, CDR1 is MNHEY and CDR2 SMNVEV (reference sequence). The CDR3 sequence: CASSLGRGTEAFF. CDR3 DNA: TGTGCCAGCAGTTTAGGCAGGGGGACTGAAGCTTTCTTT.

The chain couples TRBV6-4 to TRBJ2-2, with D possibly TRBD2 on 6 matching bases. CDR3 length: 14 amino acids. CDR1 and CDR2 (germline): MRHNA, SNTAGT. With 2 bases removed from V and 7 bases from J, the gap between germline ends came to 11 bases. Here the CDR3 reads CASSDGTEGGELFF. The CDR3 nucleotides read TGTGCCAGCAGTGACGGGACTGAGGGCGGGGAGCTGTTTTTT.

The rearrangement joins TRBV6-6 to TRBJ2-7; tentatively, D is TRBD2 (7 bases). The germline CDR1 and CDR2 sequences are MNHNY and SVGAGI (reference sequence). The V end lost 6 bases, the J end lost 4 bases, and 13 bases lay between the germline ends. The CDR3 has 13 amino acids. CDR3 DNA: TGTGCCAGCAGGGGGGGGCCAACTTACGAGCAGTACTTC. Translated, it gives CASRGGPTYEQYF.

The genes are TRBV19 and TRBJ2-1; TRBD2 aligns across 7 bases. J lost 0 bases, V lost 8 bases, and 7 bases had no gene match. CDR3 length equals 15 residues. Germline V gene lookup returns CDR1 LNHDA and CDR2 SQIVND (reference sequence). In nucleotides, the CDR3 is TGTGCCAGTGGGAGAAGCGGGACCTCCTACAATGAGCAGTTCTTC. Residues: CASGRSGTSYNEQFF.

This chain uses TRBV20-1 with TRBJ1-2, with D possibly matching TRBD1 (6 bases). Germline loops: CDR1 DFQATT, CDR2 SNEGSKA (reference sequence). This CDR3 comprises 11 residues. V lost 6 bases, J lost 5 bases, and 10 bases lay in between. CDR3 sequence (DNA): TGCAGTGCCCTGGACAGTTATGGCTACACCTTC. Amino acids: CSALDSYGYTF.

V and J are TRBV5-1 and TRBJ2-5, with a tentative D call TRBD2 (6 bases). Germline CDR1 is SGHRS and CDR2 is YFSETQ. CDR3 size: 16 residues. V was pared by 4 bases and J by 4 bases, with 20 bases between. The CDR3 nucleotides are TGCGCCAGCAGCCTGAGCAGGGAGGCAGGGATAGAGACCCAGTACTTC. Amino acids: CASSLSREAGIETQYF.

This clone was seen a single time. The V gene is TRBV25-1, the J gene TRBJ2-7; tentatively, D is TRBD1 (5 bases). Trimming left V 3 bases short and J 0 bases short, with 12 bases between. Germline CDR1 is MGHDK and CDR2 is SYGVNS. This CDR3 comprises 15 residues. The CDR3 coding sequence is TGTGCCAGCAGTGATTGGAGTGACAGCTCCTACGAGCAGTACTTC. This sequence encodes CASSDWSDSSYEQYF.

This rearrangement joins TRBV19 to TRBJ1-4; 10 nucleotides align to TRBD1. CDR1 and CDR2 (germline): LNHDA, SQIVND (reference sequence). The CDR3 consists of 15 residues. The V segment lost 5 bases and the J segment 4 bases; nucleotides outside the gene matches: 4. The CDR3 spells CASSPRTGGNEKLFF. Written as DNA, the CDR3 is TGTGCCAGTAGTCCTCGGACAGGGGGTAATGAAAAACTGTTTTTT.